The next 26 T cell receptor beta chains were all read from a single sample in a study of blood T cell repertoires in COVID-19. This table comes from immunoSEQ multiplex PCR, and its TCRdb copy is limited to in-frame clones, with some not included. The data show 200,000 to 250,000 clones, roughly 89% seen once. Sample: peripheral blood. These receptors were taken from a man younger than 45 who had recovered from COVID-19.

This chain connects TRBV12-5 to TRBJ1-2; D unresolved. The CDR3 spans 15 residues. V lost 6 bases to trimming and J lost 6 bases, with 20 bases between them. The germline gives CDR1 LGHNT, CDR2 FRNRAP. CDR3 in DNA: TGTGCTAGTGGCCTGGACTGGGATCCTATGAATGGCTACACCTTC. Protein sequence: CASGLDWDPMNGYTF.

The gene calls are TRBV7-2 and TRBJ2-2, with D perhaps TRBD1 (6 bases). The germline CDR1 and CDR2 sequences are SGHTA and FQGNSA. Trimming took 5 bases from V and 2 from J, leaving 12 bases between them. The CDR3 extends over 15 amino acids. This chain's CDR3 is CASSLSGVNTGELFF. CDR3 nucleotides: TGTGCCAGCAGCCTATCAGGGGTCAACACCGGGGAGCTGTTTTTT.

The V call is TRBV5-6, the J call TRBJ2-5; TRBD1 agrees at 11 bases. V trimming: 8 bases; J trimming: 3 bases; junction bases outside the gene matches: 9. Looked up from germline, CDR1 is SGHDT and CDR2 is YYEEEE. The CDR3 sequence is 15 residues long. CDR3 nucleotide sequence: TGTGCCAGTATAAGGACAGGGGGCCTGAAAGAGACCCAGTACTTC. Its protein product is CASIRTGGLKETQYF.

The chain recombines TRBV7-9 with TRBJ2-7; 7 positions match TRBD2. The germline CDR1 and CDR2 sequences are SEHNR and FQNEAQ (reference sequence). This CDR3 spans 16 amino acids. V shed 1 base and J 0 bases; nucleotides not matched to a gene: 6. The CDR3 region is CASSLDRRESSYEQYF. The DNA for the CDR3 is TGTGCCAGCAGCTTAGACCGGCGGGAGAGCTCCTACGAGCAGTACTTC.

The chain employs TRBV10-3 and TRBJ2-3; 9 bases map to TRBD2. Germline V CDR1 and CDR2: ENHRY, SYGVKD. V gave up 0 bases and J gave up 5 bases; unmatched junction bases: 6. The CDR3 extends over 16 amino acids. The CDR3 DNA follows: TGTGCCATCAGTGAGTCGATGGCTAGCGGGGAAGATACGCAGTATTTT. As protein: CAISESMASGEDTQYF.

The chain is built from TRBV19 and TRBJ2-5; 7 nucleotides agree with TRBD2. Germline loops: CDR1 LNHDA, CDR2 SQIVND (reference sequence). The CDR3 length is 15 residues. V trimming: 4 bases; J trimming: 1 base; junction bases outside the gene matches: 6. The chain's CDR3 is CASSTSGTTQETQYF. CDR3 nucleotide sequence: TGTGCCAGTAGTACCTCCGGGACTACCCAAGAGACCCAGTACTTC.

This chain joins TRBV5-1 and TRBJ1-4; D unresolved. Germline lookup yields CDR1 SGHRS and CDR2 YFSETQ. V gave up 4 bases and J gave up 11 bases, with 39 bases separating them. This CDR3 is 21 amino acids long. This chain's CDR3 is CASSGGLRTGGQNTPNGKLFF. In nucleotides, the CDR3 is TGCGCCAGCAGCGGAGGACTGAGGACTGGAGGCCAGAACACCCCTAACGGGAAACTGTTTTTT. Looking up the rest from reference TRBV5-1 and TRBJ1-4 gives the full variable domain: KAGVTQTPRYLIKTRGQQVTLSCSPISGHRSVSWYQQTPGQGLQFLFEYFSETQRNKGNFPGRFSGRQFSNSRSEMNVSTLELGDSALYLCASSGGLRTGGQNTPNGKLFFGSGTQLSVL.

This chain links TRBV4-1 with TRBJ1-6; D is undetermined. Germline CDR1 MGHRA, CDR2 YSYEKL. Trimming shortened V by 0 bases and J by 9 bases, and 6 bases separated the two germline ends. CDR3 length equals 13 residues. For the CDR3, the DNA is TGCGCCAGCAGCCAAGATCGAGGTTCACCCCTCCACTTT. This translates into CASSQDRGSPLHF.

This chain connects TRBV19 to TRBJ1-5; D is perhaps TRBD1 (5 bases). The CDR3 contains 12 residues. Germline V gene sequence: CDR1 LNHDA, CDR2 SQIVND (reference sequence). V was clipped by 10 bases and J by 2 bases, with 9 bases between them. CDR3 sequence: CATGGGNQPQHF. The CDR3 bases are TGTGCCACTGGAGGGGGCAATCAGCCCCAGCATTTT.

The V gene is TRBV2, the J gene TRBJ1-1; the D is unclear. V lost 3 bases to trimming and J lost 2 bases, with 13 bases between them. The CDR3 is 15 amino acids. In germline, CDR1 is SNHLY, CDR2 FYNNEI. The DNA for the CDR3 is TGTGCCAGCAGTGACACCGACACACACAACACTGAAGCTTTCTTT. Amino acid sequence: CASSDTDTHNTEAFF.

The J gene is TRBJ2-5, the V gene TRBV4-2, with TRBD2 matching over 8 bases. This CDR3 is 16 amino acids long. Trimming took 3 bases from V and 4 from J; bases not matched to a gene: 10. The germline V gene has CDR1 LGHNA and CDR2 YNFKEQ. This chain's CDR3 is CASSQVTGGARETQYF. DNA of the CDR3: TGTGCCAGCAGCCAGGTTACCGGGGGGGCCAGAGAGACCCAGTACTTC.

The rearrangement joins TRBV6-5 to TRBJ2-7; 10 bases match TRBD2. The CDR3 has 14 residues. Germline V gene lookup returns CDR1 MNHEY and CDR2 SVGAGI. J lost 1 base, V lost 4 bases, and 1 base had no gene match. The CDR3, as DNA: TGTGCCAGCAGTTTTAGCGGGGGGTCCTACGAGCAGTACTTC. Its protein is CASSFSGGSYEQYF.

This clone showed up just a few times. The chain has TRBV7-9 and TRBJ1-4; D may be TRBD1 (6 bases). V gave up 5 bases and J gave up 7 bases, with 17 bases separating them. CDR3 length equals 15 residues. Germline CDR1 is SEHNR and CDR2 is FQNEAQ (reference sequence). The CDR3 is CASSRGGSVTEKLFF. The CDR3 DNA is TGTGCCAGCAGCCGCGGGGGCAGCGTCACTGAAAAACTGTTTTTT.

V and J are TRBV6-5 and TRBJ2-2, with a weak D call TRBD1 (5 bases). Per germline, CDR1 MNHEY and CDR2 SVGAGI. The CDR3 loop spans 13 amino acids. V lost 7 bases and J lost 2, with 8 bases in between. The CDR3 sequence: CASTQGNTGELFF. In nucleotides, the CDR3 is TGTGCCAGCACCCAGGGTAACACCGGGGAGCTGTTTTTT.

The V and J genes are TRBV12-3 or TRBV12-4 and TRBJ1-4, with D possibly matching TRBD1 (6 bases). The CDR3 covers 12 residues. V was cut by 7 bases and J by 9 bases, with 12 bases left in between. DNA for the CDR3: TGTGCCAGCACTGTGCAGGGGAAAAAACTGTTTTTT. As protein: CASTVQGKKLFF.

The chain links TRBV9 to TRBJ1-6; D call uncertain. The CDR3 length is 13 residues. The V gene lost 0 bases and the J gene lost 11 bases, with 9 bases spanning the gap. CDR1 and CDR2 from the germline V gene are SGDLS and YYNGEE. The CDR3 reads CASSVELRAPLHF. In DNA form, the CDR3 reads TGTGCCAGCAGCGTAGAGCTCCGGGCACCCCTCCACTTT.

This clone showed up just once. This CDR3 is CASSLVGQFSYNSPLHF. In nucleotides, the CDR3 is TGCGCCAGCAGCTTGGTGGGACAGTTCTCCTATAATTCACCCCTCCACTTT. The chain is built from TRBV5-1 and TRBJ1-6, with 7 bases that match TRBD1. Germline V lookup: CDR1 SGHRS, CDR2 YFSETQ. Trimming at V came to 0 bases and at J to 0 bases, leaving 3 bases not matched to a gene. This CDR3 is 17 amino acids long. Full variable domain (rest looked up from reference TRBV5-1 and TRBJ1-6): KAGVTQTPRYLIKTRGQQVTLSCSPISGHRSVSWYQQTPGQGLQFLFEYFSETQRNKGNFPGRFSGRQFSNSRSEMNVSTLELGDSALYLCASSLVGQFSYNSPLHFGNGTRLTVT.

The rearrangement links TRBV7-7 to TRBJ2-2, with D maybe TRBD1 (6 bases). V dropped 4 bases and J dropped 6 bases, with 6 bases sitting between them. CDR1 is SSHAT, CDR2 FNYEAQ, per germline (reference sequence). The CDR3 sequence is 12 residues long. The chain's CDR3 is CASSSGAGELFF. The CDR3 DNA reads as TGTGCCAGCAGCTCAGGGGCCGGGGAGCTGTTTTTT.

The chain combines TRBV24-1 with TRBJ2-2, with D perhaps matching TRBD1 (6 bases). The CDR3 has 13 amino acids. V gave up 7 bases and J gave up 5 bases, with 10 bases separating them. In germline, CDR1 is KGHDR, CDR2 SFDVKD. The DNA of the CDR3 is TGTGCCACCAGACAGGGTGCTACCGGGGAGCTGTTTTTT. Translating it yields CATRQGATGELFF.

The V and J genes are TRBV27 and TRBJ1-2, with TRBD1 identical over 7 bases. Germline V gene data show CDR1 as MNHEY and CDR2 as SMNVEV (reference sequence). V lost 3 bases and J lost 1; bases outside the gene matches: 5. This CDR3 contains 15 residues. CDR3 loop: CASSLRQGLNYGYTF. The CDR3 nucleotides are TGTGCCAGCAGTTTGAGACAGGGACTTAACTATGGCTACACCTTC.

This rearrangement joins TRBV4-2 to TRBJ2-3; D possibly corresponds to TRBD2 (5 bases). The CDR3 contains 16 residues. Trimming shortened V by 1 base and J by 2 bases, and 13 bases separated the two germline ends. CDR1 is LGHNA and CDR2 is YNFKEQ in the germline V gene. Written as DNA, the CDR3 is TGTGCCAGCAGCCAAGTAGGAGGTGAACACACAGATACGCAGTATTTT. Encoded protein: CASSQVGGEHTDTQYF.

V gene TRBV2 combines with J gene TRBJ1-2; D perhaps matches TRBD1 (6 bases). Germline assignment: CDR1 SNHLY and CDR2 FYNNEI. Deletions cut 6 bases from V and 5 bases from J, with 7 bases between. The CDR3 contains 11 residues. The CDR3 DNA sequence: TGTGCCAGCAGCAGGGGTTATGGCTACACCTTC. Encoded protein: CASSRGYGYTF. Supplemented by reference TRBV2 and TRBJ1-2, the full variable domain reads EPEVTQTPSHQVTQMGQEVILRCVPISNHLYFYWYRQILGQKVEFLVSFYNNEISEKSEIFDDQFSVERPDGSNFTLKIRSTKLEDSAMYFCASSRGYGYTFGSGTRLTVV.

This clone was counted once. The genes are TRBV18 and TRBJ2-1; D is unclear. Trimming stripped 5 bases from V and 2 bases from J, with 13 bases between. Looked up from germline, CDR1 is KGHSH and CDR2 is LQKENI. There are 15 residues in the CDR3. The CDR3 loop is CASSYSLSTYNEQFF. CDR3 in DNA: TGTGCCAGCTCATACAGCCTCTCTACCTACAATGAGCAGTTCTTC.

V gene TRBV30 combines with J gene TRBJ2-1; tentative D call: TRBD2 (5 bases). Trimming took off 2 bases at V and 9 bases at J, with 14 bases between the two ends. The germline CDR1 and CDR2 sequences are GTSNPN and SVGIG (reference sequence). The CDR3 contains 13 residues. CDR3 protein: CAWSKVRGFEQFF. The CDR3 DNA reads TGTGCCTGGAGTAAAGTTCGGGGTTTTGAGCAGTTCTTC.

This clone was seen only once. The chain links TRBV6-1 to TRBJ1-2; possible D gene TRBD1, 6 bases. Germline CDR1 and CDR2: MNHNS and SASEGT. The V end was cut by 2 bases, the J end by 4 bases, with 11 bases between. The CDR3 contains 14 residues. CDR3 DNA: TGTGCCAGCAGTGAATTACAGGGACCCTATGGCTACACCTTC. This gives the protein CASSELQGPYGYTF.

This rearrangement joins TRBV6-5 to TRBJ1-4; no reliable D call. The V end lost 3 bases, the J end lost 5 bases, and 13 bases lay between the germline ends. CDR1 is MNHEY and CDR2 is SVGAGI in the germline V gene. CDR3 length equals 15 residues. CDR3 loop: CASSYSLVENEKLFF. As DNA, the CDR3 is TGTGCCAGCAGTTATAGTCTGGTTGAAAATGAAAAACTGTTTTTT.